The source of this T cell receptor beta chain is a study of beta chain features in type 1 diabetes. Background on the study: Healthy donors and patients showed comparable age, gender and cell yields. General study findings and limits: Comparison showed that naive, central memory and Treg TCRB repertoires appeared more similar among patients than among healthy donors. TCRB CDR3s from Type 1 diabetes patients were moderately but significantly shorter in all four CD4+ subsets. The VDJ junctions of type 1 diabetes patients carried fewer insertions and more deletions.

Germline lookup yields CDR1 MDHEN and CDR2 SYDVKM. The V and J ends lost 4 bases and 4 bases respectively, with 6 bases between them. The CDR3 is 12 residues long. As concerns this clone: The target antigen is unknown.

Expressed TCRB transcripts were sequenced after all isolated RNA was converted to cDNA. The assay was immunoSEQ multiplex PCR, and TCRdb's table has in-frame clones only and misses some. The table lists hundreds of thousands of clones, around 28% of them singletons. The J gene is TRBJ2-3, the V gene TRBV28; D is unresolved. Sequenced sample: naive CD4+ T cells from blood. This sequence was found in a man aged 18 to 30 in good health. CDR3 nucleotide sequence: TGTGCCAGCAGTTATCTCGCAGATACGCAGTATTTT. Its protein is CASSYLADTQYF.